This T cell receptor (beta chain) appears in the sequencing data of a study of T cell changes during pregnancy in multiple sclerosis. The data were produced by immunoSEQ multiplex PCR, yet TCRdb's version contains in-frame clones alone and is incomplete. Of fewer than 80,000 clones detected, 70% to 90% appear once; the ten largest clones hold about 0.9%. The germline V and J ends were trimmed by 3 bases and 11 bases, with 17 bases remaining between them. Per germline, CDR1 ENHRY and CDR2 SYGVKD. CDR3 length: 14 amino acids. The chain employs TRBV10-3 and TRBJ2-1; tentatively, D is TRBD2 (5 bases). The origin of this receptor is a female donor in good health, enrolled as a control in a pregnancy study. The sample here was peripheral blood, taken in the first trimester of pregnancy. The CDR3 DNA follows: TGTGCCATCAGTGATCCAAAACTAGTCCGGCAGCAGTTCTTC. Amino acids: CAISDPKLVRQQFF.